This T cell receptor (beta chain) was sequenced in a study of technical replicates of blood from a handful of donors. Produced via immunoSEQ multiplex PCR; TCRdb's table is partial and in-frame only. The table includes around 86,000 clones, about 97% detected once. The CDR3 length is 14 residues. The germline CDR1 and CDR2 sequences are MNHNY and SVGAGI (reference sequence). V lost 0 bases and J lost 7; bases outside the gene matches: 6. The specimen was T cells isolated from PBMCs. The sequence came from a human donor in good health. V and J are TRBV6-6 and TRBJ2-7; the match to TRBD1 covers 7 bases. Here the CDR3 DNA reads TGTGCCAGCAGTTACTCAGGGGGCTCTTGGGAGCAGTACTTC. Translated, it gives CASSYSGGSWEQYF.